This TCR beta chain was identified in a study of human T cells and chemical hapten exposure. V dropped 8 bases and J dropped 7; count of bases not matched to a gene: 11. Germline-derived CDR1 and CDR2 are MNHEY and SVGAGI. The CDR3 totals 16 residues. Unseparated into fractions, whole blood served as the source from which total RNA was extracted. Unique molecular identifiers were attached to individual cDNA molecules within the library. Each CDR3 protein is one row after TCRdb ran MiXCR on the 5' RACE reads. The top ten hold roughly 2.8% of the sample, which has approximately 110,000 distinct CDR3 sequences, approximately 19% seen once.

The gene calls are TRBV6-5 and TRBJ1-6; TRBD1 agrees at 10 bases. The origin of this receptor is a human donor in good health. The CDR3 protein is CASRIRGTGANSPLHF. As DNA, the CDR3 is TGTGCCAGCCGTATAAGGGGGACAGGGGCCAATTCACCCCTCCACTTT.